This T cell receptor (beta chain) was documented in a study of shared clonotypes between healthy human individuals. Study-wide findings and caveats: Across subsets, estimated richness was generally greater for naive than for memory populations.

Methods used by the authors: Filtering differed since immunoSEQ provided only junctions, with no quality scores. This table comes from immunoSEQ multiplex PCR, and its TCRdb copy is limited to in-frame clones, with some not included. Clone size and V and J calls were adopted from that table, with D and trimming inferred from the DNA. The sample gives some 2,400,000 clones, more than 90% of which show up once; around 0.13% is in the top ten. The CDR3 spans 19 residues. With V trimmed by 3 bases and J by 3 bases, 16 bases remained unmatched. Germline CDR1 GTSNPN, CDR2 SVGIG (reference sequence). Concerning this clone: Its antigen remains unidentified.

This sequence originates from a man between 18 and 29 years old in good health. The J gene is TRBJ2-6, the V gene TRBV30, with 8 positions matching TRBD1. Sample: naive CD4+ T cells sorted from blood. Subset specified: CD45RA+ positively selected. CDR3 nucleotide sequence: TGTGCCTGGAGCCCCACTACAGGGGGGATCCTGTATGGGGCCAACGTCCTGACTTTC. It yields the protein CAWSPTTGGILYGANVLTF.